The clone carrying this TCR beta chain was detected once. Ages ranged from roughly 18 to 100 years, with residence in 20 to 30 US areas. Participant-given clinical history determined each cohort assignment. With 4 bases clipped from V and 1 base from J, the junction kept 8 bases outside the gene matches. Per germline, CDR1 SGHRS and CDR2 YFSETQ. The CDR3 covers 16 residues. The record originates from a study of blood T cell repertoires in COVID-19. Study-wide context: There were acute and convalescent COVID-19 samples, and they came from the United States, Italy and Spain.

As handled by the study authors: Quantification of nucleated cells was approximated via reference gene primer amplification. Using immunoSEQ multiplex PCR, the repertoire was profiled, and TCRdb retains in-frame clones only, with some absent. V, J and clone size are taken as reported in that table, and D and trimming were inferred from the DNA itself. The table lists 280,000 or so clones, roughly 86% of them singletons. The V call is TRBV5-1, the J call TRBJ2-5, with 9 bases identical to TRBD2. This TCR was recovered from a woman in her forties or fifties who had been exposed to COVID-19. Sequenced: PBMCs or T cells enriched from blood (not recorded which). CDR3 loop: CASSGGGRGGQETQYF. CDR3 in DNA: TGCGCCAGCAGCGGAGGAGGGCGGGGGGGCCAAGAGACCCAGTACTTC. Supplemented by reference TRBV5-1 and TRBJ2-5, the full variable domain reads KAGVTQTPRYLIKTRGQQVTLSCSPISGHRSVSWYQQTPGQGLQFLFEYFSETQRNKGNFPGRFSGRQFSNSRSEMNVSTLELGDSALYLCASSGGGRGGQETQYFGPGTRLLVL.